Listed here are 22 T cell receptor beta chains from one sample, sequenced in a study of CD8 T cells in ankylosing spondylitis. TCRdb itself ran the 5' RACE reads through MiXCR, one entry per CDR3 protein. The profile shows roughly 180,000 distinct CDR3 sequences, approximately 9.9% of them singletons. The source material was blood, either unsorted or a sorted T cell fraction (not recorded which). These receptors all stem from a female donor with ankylosing spondylitis or in good health (not recorded which).

The chain joins TRBV9 to TRBJ2-5, with 8 bases fitting TRBD1. The CDR3 is 14 amino acids. Germline lookup yields CDR1 SGDLS and CDR2 YYNGEE. The ends lost 0 bases at V and 3 bases at J; junction bases unmatched: 1. The CDR3 sequence: CASSVADREETQYF. For the CDR3, the DNA is TGTGCCAGCAGCGTAGCGGACAGGGAAGAGACCCAGTACTTC.

The V gene is TRBV6-5, the J gene TRBJ1-1; 8 bases are shared with TRBD1. From germline, CDR1 is MNHEY and CDR2 SVGAGI. The CDR3 runs to 15 residues. J was trimmed by 1 base and V by 0 bases; bases with no gene match: 1. DNA of the CDR3: TGTGCCAGCAGTTACTCGGGGACAGGGAACACTGAAGCTTTCTTT. As protein: CASSYSGTGNTEAFF.

J is TRBJ1-1 and V is TRBV4-1; perhaps TRBD1 as D (5 bases). The germline CDR1 and CDR2 sequences are MGHRA and YSYEKL. The CDR3 has 15 residues. Trimming pared 3 bases from V and 7 bases from J, leaving 18 bases between. This CDR3 reads CASSHPGAGKGEAFF. The CDR3 DNA follows: TGCGCCAGCAGCCACCCCGGGGCCGGGAAGGGTGAAGCTTTCTTT.

This clonotype has just a few counts. This chain links TRBV12-3 or TRBV12-4 with TRBJ2-2, with a weak D call TRBD2 (6 bases). Trimming cost V 0 bases and J 7 bases, with 15 bases left between them. CDR3 length equals 16 residues. The CDR3 loop is CASSLAEGINYGELFF. CDR3 coding DNA: TGTGCCAGCAGTTTAGCGGAGGGAATAAACTACGGGGAGCTGTTTTTT.

This clonotype turned up a few times. This chain uses TRBV3-1 with TRBJ2-3, with D hard to call. The CDR3 is 16 residues long. V lost 0 bases and J lost 4, with 14 bases in between. In germline, CDR1 is LGHDT, CDR2 YNNKEL (reference sequence). The CDR3 here is CASSQDGQAWADTQYF. CDR3 in DNA: TGTGCCAGCAGCCAAGATGGGCAGGCCTGGGCAGATACGCAGTATTTT.

V and J are TRBV7-2 and TRBJ1-1, with a weak D call TRBD1 (5 bases). The germline V gene encodes CDR1 SGHTA and CDR2 FQGNSA. The CDR3 runs to 12 residues. V lost 7 bases, J lost 5 bases, and 11 bases lay in between. The CDR3: CASNPGRTEAFF. DNA for the CDR3: TGTGCCAGCAACCCAGGGCGGACTGAAGCTTTCTTT.

Many counts were recorded for this clonotype. The chain links TRBV9 to TRBJ1-2; D might be TRBD1 (6 bases). The CDR3 extends over 18 amino acids. The V gene's germline CDR1 is SGDLS and CDR2 YYNGEE. V lost 0 bases, J lost 4 bases, and 22 bases lay in between. The CDR3 here is CASSVDPTAGDVGYGYTF. CDR3 DNA: TGTGCCAGCAGCGTAGATCCCACGGCAGGGGACGTAGGCTATGGCTACACCTTC. Drawing the rest from reference TRBV9 and TRBJ1-2, the complete variable domain is DSGVTQTPKHLITATGQRVTLRCSPRSGDLSVYWYQQSLDQGLQFLIQYYNGEERAKGNILERFSAQQFPDLHSELNLSSLELGDSALYFCASSVDPTAGDVGYGYTFGSGTRLTVV.

This clonotype has just a few counts. The genes are TRBV7-9 and TRBJ2-7; the match to TRBD2 covers 12 bases. Germline CDR1 reads SEHNR; CDR2 reads FQNEAQ (reference sequence). Trimming removed 5 bases from V and 6 bases from J; junction bases left unmatched: 11. The CDR3 is made up of 16 amino acids. The DNA of the CDR3 is TGTGCCAGCAGCGCGACTAGCGGGAGAAGCTTGGCCGAGCAGTACTTC. It yields the protein CASSATSGRSLAEQYF.

This clonotype was seen many times. This sequence joins TRBV7-9 and TRBJ2-1; D gene uncertain. The V end was cut by 7 bases, the J end by 3 bases, with 16 bases between. Per the germline V gene, CDR1 is SEHNR and CDR2 is FQNEAQ (reference sequence). This CDR3 is built from 15 residues. CDR3 nucleotides: TGTGCCAGCATCGGTCTATCGAATAACTACAATGAGCAGTTCTTC. Translating it yields CASIGLSNNYNEQFF.

The V call is TRBV20-1, the J call TRBJ2-3; 8 bases agree with TRBD1. V trimming: 4 bases; J trimming: 6 bases; junction bases outside the gene matches: 3. This CDR3 comprises 12 residues. In germline, CDR1 is DFQATT, CDR2 SNEGSKA (reference sequence). The DNA for the CDR3 is TGCAGTGCTACTACAGGGGGGGATACGCAGTATTTT. Protein sequence: CSATTGGDTQYF.

A few counts support this clonotype. This sequence joins TRBV29-1 and TRBJ2-5; TRBD1 matches 7 bases. The germline CDR1 and CDR2 sequences are SQVTM and ANQGSEA. Trimming removed 5 bases from V and 5 bases from J; junction bases left unmatched: 14. The CDR3 length is 15 residues. CDR3 loop: CSVSSGQARAETQYF. CDR3 bases: TGCAGCGTTAGCTCCGGACAGGCACGCGCCGAGACCCAGTACTTC.

This clonotype occurred a few times. As DNA, the CDR3 is TGCGCCAGCAGCCCTCTGTCTACTAGCACAGATACGCAGTATTTT. Its translation is CASSPLSTSTDTQYF. The chain joins TRBV4-1 to TRBJ2-3; D is unclear. Trimming pared 4 bases from V and 0 bases from J, leaving 11 bases between. The germline gives CDR1 MGHRA, CDR2 YSYEKL. The CDR3 is 15 amino acids.

The chain joins TRBV2 to TRBJ2-1; 10 nucleotides agree with TRBD2. The CDR3 length is 15 residues. The V gene end was trimmed by 4 bases and the J gene end by 0 bases; junction bases not matched to a gene: 0. CDR1 SNHLY and CDR2 FYNNEI come from the germline V gene. The CDR3 loop is CASSASGSSYNEQFF. Written as DNA, the CDR3 is TGTGCCAGCAGTGCTAGCGGGAGCTCCTACAATGAGCAGTTCTTC.

This clonotype has only a few counts. This chain connects TRBV28 to TRBJ2-5; D uncertain. CDR3 length equals 14 residues. Trimming removed 4 bases from V and 1 base from J, with 10 bases in between. Germline CDR1 is MDHEN and CDR2 is SYDVKM. This chain's CDR3 is CASSSGRLQETQYF. The CDR3 nucleotides read TGTGCCAGCAGTTCCGGACGGCTCCAAGAGACCCAGTACTTC.

This clonotype has a count of ten or more. The chain couples TRBV7-2 to TRBJ2-7, with 13 bases matching TRBD2. This CDR3 is built from 15 residues. The germline gives CDR1 SGHTA, CDR2 FQGNSA. V gave up 5 bases and J gave up 6 bases; unmatched junction bases: 7. The CDR3 sequence: CASSLYGLAGAEQYF. In DNA form, the CDR3 reads TGTGCCAGCAGCCTATACGGACTAGCGGGAGCCGAGCAGTACTTC.

This clonotype was counted many times. This chain links TRBV9 with TRBJ1-2, with 9 bases matching TRBD1. This CDR3 comprises 15 residues. The J segment lost 3 bases and the V segment lost 0 bases, leaving 3 bases of the junction unmatched. In germline, CDR1 is SGDLS, CDR2 YYNGEE. The CDR3 loop is CASSVGRDRDYGYTF. DNA for the CDR3: TGTGCCAGCAGCGTAGGCCGGGACAGGGACTATGGCTACACCTTC.

This clonotype was seen repeatedly, ten times or more. The chain carries TRBV6-2 or TRBV6-3 and TRBJ2-3; D uncertain. Trimming removed 4 bases at V and 5 bases at J, with 4 bases between. Germline loops: CDR1 MNHEY, CDR2 SVGEGT. The CDR3 contains 11 residues. CDR3 sequence (DNA): TGTGCCAGCAGTTCGAAAGATACGCAGTATTTT. Translated, it gives CASSSKDTQYF.

This clonotype was detected a few times. The V and J genes are TRBV12-2 and TRBJ2-7. TRBV12-2 is annotated as a pseudogene. This CDR3 is built from 16 residues. This chain's CDR3 is CASRLAPFGRLYEQYF. CDR3 bases: TGTGCAAGTCGCTTAGCCCCGTTTGGTCGGCTTTACGAGCAGTACTTC.

The V call is TRBV7-6, the J call TRBJ2-2; D gene ambiguous. Germline-derived CDR1 and CDR2 are SGHVS and FNYEAQ. This CDR3 has 14 residues. The germline V and J ends were trimmed by 5 bases and 6 bases, with 13 bases remaining between them. The CDR3 DNA reads as TGTGCCAGCAGCCCAGTCTCTCCTGCCGGGGAGCTGTTTTTT. This encodes CASSPVSPAGELFF. Drawing the rest from reference TRBV7-6 and TRBJ2-2, the complete variable domain is GAGVSQSPRYKVTKRGQDVALRCDPISGHVSLYWYRQALGQGPEFLTYFNYEAQQDKSGLPNDRFSAERPEGSISTLTIQRTEQRDSAMYRCASSPVSPAGELFFGEGSRLTVL.

The chain employs TRBV7-2 and TRBJ2-1, with D possibly TRBD2 on 6 matching bases. Between the trimmed V and J ends, which lost 3 bases and 8 bases, there was a span of 17 bases. This CDR3 is built from 15 residues. The germline V gene has CDR1 SGHTA and CDR2 FQGNSA. The CDR3 spells CASSLSLAPGDEQFF. CDR3 DNA sequence: TGTGCCAGCAGCTTGAGCCTAGCGCCGGGGGATGAGCAGTTCTTC.

CDR3: CASSYFAGSQNEQFF. DNA of the CDR3: TGTGCCAGCAGTTACTTCGCAGGTAGTCAGAATGAGCAGTTCTTC. The chain uses TRBV6-5 and TRBJ2-1; D is unclear. CDR3 size: 15 residues. Per germline, CDR1 MNHEY and CDR2 SVGAGI. The germline V and J ends were trimmed by 1 base and 7 bases, with 14 bases remaining between them.

This clonotype was counted a few times. The rearrangement uses TRBV4-3 and TRBJ2-7, with 9 nucleotides matching TRBD2. This CDR3 region has 16 residues. Trimming took 3 bases from V and 0 from J; bases not matched to a gene: 6. Germline V lookup: CDR1 LGHNA, CDR2 YSLEER. The CDR3 here is CASSQSAGGSSYEQYF. CDR3 DNA: TGCGCCAGCAGCCAGTCGGCGGGGGGGAGCTCCTACGAGCAGTACTTC.